These 20 T cell receptor beta chains came from one sample sequenced in a study of blood T cell repertoires in COVID-19. Assay used: immunoSEQ multiplex PCR; TCRdb lists only in-frame clones, some missing. The sample records fewer than 90,000 clones, roughly 80% being singletons. Sequenced material: peripheral blood. These TCRs come from a man between 70 and 80 years old with COVID-19, enrolled during active disease.

The rearrangement links TRBV28 to TRBJ2-2; TRBD2 agrees at 8 bases. The J segment lost 7 bases and the V segment lost 6 bases, leaving 19 bases of the junction unmatched. CDR3 length: 18 amino acids. CDR1 is MDHEN, CDR2 SYDVKM, per germline. CDR3 DNA sequence: TGTGCCAGCAGAACCCTATGGGGGCGGCGGGAGGAGGTCGGGGAGCTGTTTTTT. The encoded protein is CASRTLWGRREEVGELFF.

This clone was counted at least ten times. V is TRBV18 and J is TRBJ2-7; D possibly corresponds to TRBD2 (6 bases). The CDR3 is 17 residues long. The V gene's germline CDR1 is KGHSH and CDR2 LQKENI. V lost 3 bases and J 0 bases, leaving 18 bases between the germline ends. CDR3 DNA: TGTGCCAGCTCACCGGGACTCCGGACAATCGTCTCCTACGAGCAGTACTTC. Protein product: CASSPGLRTIVSYEQYF.

The rearrangement joins TRBV11-2 to TRBJ1-5, with D possibly TRBD1 on 5 matching bases. V was shortened by 1 base and J by 7 bases, with 8 bases between the two germline ends. This CDR3 is built from 13 residues. Germline V CDR1 and CDR2: SGHAT, FQNNGV. The CDR3 protein is CASSLAPGQPQHF. The DNA for the CDR3 is TGTGCCAGCAGCTTAGCCCCAGGGCAGCCCCAGCATTTT.

This chain connects TRBV9 to TRBJ2-3; 10 positions match TRBD2. The CDR3 totals 16 residues. The germline V gene encodes CDR1 SGDLS and CDR2 YYNGEE. V shed 0 bases, J shed 2 bases, and the junction held 3 bases outside the gene matches. The CDR3 nucleotides are TGTGCCAGCAGCGTAGGAAGCGGGAGGGCCACAGATACGCAGTATTTT. Translation: CASSVGSGRATDTQYF.

The chain is built from TRBV27 and TRBJ2-2, with 9 bases matching TRBD2. The CDR3 loop spans 14 amino acids. V was pared by 2 bases and J by 5 bases, with 0 bases of the junction left unmatched. CDR1 and CDR2 (germline): MNHEY, SMNVEV (reference sequence). The CDR3 protein is CASSLAGGTGELFF. CDR3 coding DNA: TGTGCCAGCAGTTTAGCGGGAGGGACCGGGGAGCTGTTTTTT.

The V gene is TRBV5-5, the J gene TRBJ1-6, with 9 nucleotides matching TRBD1. Trimming took 4 bases from V and 6 from J; bases not matched to a gene: 5. The CDR3 contains 15 residues. The germline gives CDR1 SGHKS, CDR2 YYEKEE (reference sequence). The CDR3 protein is CASSGTGLANSPLHF. For the CDR3, the DNA is TGTGCCAGCAGCGGGACAGGGTTGGCTAATTCACCCCTCCACTTT. Drawing the rest from reference TRBV5-5 and TRBJ1-6, the complete variable domain is DAGVTQSPTHLIKTRGQQVTLRCSPISGHKSVSWYQQVLGQGPQFIFQYYEKEERGRGNFPDRFSARQFPNYSSELNVNALLLGDSALYLCASSGTGLANSPLHFGNGTRLTVT.

The chain has TRBV7-2 and TRBJ2-2, with 12 bases that match TRBD2. V was pared by 5 bases and J by 0 bases, with 7 bases of the junction left unmatched. This CDR3 is built from 18 residues. Germline V gene data show CDR1 as SGHTA and CDR2 as FQGNSA. This CDR3 is CASSGWTSGTANTGELFF. The CDR3 region has the DNA TGTGCCAGCAGCGGGTGGACTAGCGGGACCGCGAACACCGGGGAGCTGTTTTTT.

This chain joins TRBV7-8 and TRBJ1-5; D is undetermined. The CDR3 length is 16 residues. Germline assignment: CDR1 SGHVS and CDR2 FQNEAQ. The V gene lost 2 bases and the J gene lost 0 bases, with 11 bases spanning the gap. Written as DNA, the CDR3 is TGTGCCAGCAGCTTATGGGCTGTGAATAGCAATCAGCCCCAGCATTTT. This encodes CASSLWAVNSNQPQHF.

The rearrangement joins TRBV9 to TRBJ2-7, with 13 nucleotides matching TRBD2. CDR3 length: 14 residues. V was pared by 2 bases and J by 5 bases, with 1 base of the junction left unmatched. Germline V lookup: CDR1 SGDLS, CDR2 YYNGEE. CDR3 residues: CASSVGLAGDEQYF. CDR3 nucleotides: TGTGCCAGCAGCGTTGGACTAGCGGGGGACGAGCAGTACTTC.

The rearrangement links TRBV18 to TRBJ1-6; the D is unclear. V was shortened by 6 bases and J by 10 bases, with 22 bases between the two germline ends. The CDR3 is 16 amino acids. Germline V CDR1 and CDR2: KGHSH, LQKENI. CDR3 nucleotide sequence: TGTGCCAGCTCCCCCTCGGCCGGTGGGAGTATATCACCCCTCCACTTT. The encoded protein is CASSPSAGGSISPLHF.

The V and J genes are TRBV9 and TRBJ2-3, with D perhaps matching TRBD2 (5 bases). In germline, CDR1 is SGDLS, CDR2 YYNGEE. V was cut by 4 bases and J by 7 bases, with 10 bases left in between. The CDR3 spans 12 residues. The CDR3 DNA is TGTGCCAGCAGCCAGTCCGGGAATACGCAGTATTTT. Its protein is CASSQSGNTQYF. The variable domain in full, with the rest retrieved from reference TRBV9 and TRBJ2-3, is DSGVTQTPKHLITATGQRVTLRCSPRSGDLSVYWYQQSLDQGLQFLIQYYNGEERAKGNILERFSAQQFPDLHSELNLSSLELGDSALYFCASSQSGNTQYFGPGTRLTVL.

The chain is built from TRBV7-2 and TRBJ1-5; TRBD1 is a possible D gene (6 bases). Trimming shortened V by 1 base and J by 4 bases, and 14 bases separated the two germline ends. The germline gives CDR1 SGHTA, CDR2 FQGNSA. The CDR3 spans 16 residues. The CDR3 sequence is CASSLEGGLRNQPQHF. As DNA, the CDR3 is TGTGCCAGCAGCTTAGAGGGGGGGCTGAGAAATCAGCCCCAGCATTTT.

The chain is built from TRBV19 and TRBJ1-2, with TRBD1 matching 8 bases. CDR1 and CDR2 from the germline V gene are LNHDA and SQIVND (reference sequence). V shed 1 base and J 8 bases; nucleotides not matched to a gene: 9. This CDR3 spans 15 amino acids. CDR3 in DNA: TGTGCCAGTAGTATAGCCCCGGGACAGGACGTGGGCTACACCTTC. It is translated as CASSIAPGQDVGYTF.

The chain carries TRBV2 and TRBJ1-1, with D maybe TRBD1 (5 bases). V shed 8 bases and J shed 1 base, with 5 bases lying between them. CDR1 SNHLY and CDR2 FYNNEI come from the germline V gene. The CDR3 is 11 amino acids. The CDR3 coding sequence is TGTGCCAGCGGACAGAACACTGAAGCTTTCTTT. Translating it yields CASGQNTEAFF. Looking up the rest from reference TRBV2 and TRBJ1-1 gives the full variable domain: EPEVTQTPSHQVTQMGQEVILRCVPISNHLYFYWYRQILGQKVEFLVSFYNNEISEKSEIFDDQFSVERPDGSNFTLKIRSTKLEDSAMYFCASGQNTEAFFGQGTRLTVV.

J is TRBJ2-1 and V is TRBV11-2, with 10 bases fitting TRBD1. CDR3 length: 16 residues. Germline V gives CDR1 SGHAT, CDR2 FQNNGV. V shed 5 bases and J 5 bases; nucleotides not matched to a gene: 9. Written as DNA, the CDR3 is TGTGCCAGCAGCACGAAGACAGGGGGCGCGGACAATGAGCAGTTCTTC. This translates into CASSTKTGGADNEQFF.

V gene TRBV5-1 combines with J gene TRBJ1-5; D is unclear. Trimming took 4 bases from V and 0 from J, leaving 8 bases between them. The V gene's germline CDR1 is SGHRS and CDR2 YFSETQ. The CDR3 has 14 residues. As DNA, the CDR3 is TGCGCCAGCAGCCCGTTCAGTAGCAATCAGCCCCAGCATTTT. Protein: CASSPFSSNQPQHF.

The chain is built from TRBV4-3 and TRBJ1-1; no definite D call. The CDR3 sequence is 14 residues long. Germline CDR1 LGHNA, CDR2 YSLEER. V was cut by 5 bases and J by 1 base, with 11 bases left in between. As DNA, the CDR3 is TGCGCCAGCAGCGGACTTAACGGGAACACTGAAGCTTTCTTT. This encodes CASSGLNGNTEAFF.

The genes are TRBV20-1 and TRBJ1-5, with D perhaps matching TRBD1 (6 bases). CDR1 is DFQATT and CDR2 is SNEGSKA in the germline V gene (reference sequence). V was cut by 2 bases and J by 15 bases, with 14 bases left in between. This CDR3 is built from 11 residues. The CDR3 here is CSARMGAGWHF. CDR3 nucleotide sequence: TGCAGTGCTAGAATGGGGGCAGGGTGGCATTTT.

CDR3 in amino acids: CASSPESPVTGELFF. CDR3 sequence (DNA): TGTGCCAGCAGTCCGGAGTCTCCTGTCACCGGGGAGCTGTTTTTT. This chain joins TRBV27 and TRBJ2-2, with unresolved D. The CDR3 runs to 15 residues. Germline V gene lookup returns CDR1 MNHEY and CDR2 SMNVEV (reference sequence). The ends were cut back, 5 bases at V and 4 bases at J, with 14 bases in the middle.

The V call is TRBV10-3, the J call TRBJ2-5; 10 bases map to TRBD2. Germline V lookup: CDR1 ENHRY, CDR2 SYGVKD. The CDR3 extends over 17 amino acids. V dropped 4 bases and J dropped 5; count of bases not matched to a gene: 13. CDR3 loop: CAISVNLAGVGGETQYF. The CDR3 DNA reads TGTGCCATCAGTGTGAATCTAGCGGGAGTCGGCGGCGAGACCCAGTACTTC.